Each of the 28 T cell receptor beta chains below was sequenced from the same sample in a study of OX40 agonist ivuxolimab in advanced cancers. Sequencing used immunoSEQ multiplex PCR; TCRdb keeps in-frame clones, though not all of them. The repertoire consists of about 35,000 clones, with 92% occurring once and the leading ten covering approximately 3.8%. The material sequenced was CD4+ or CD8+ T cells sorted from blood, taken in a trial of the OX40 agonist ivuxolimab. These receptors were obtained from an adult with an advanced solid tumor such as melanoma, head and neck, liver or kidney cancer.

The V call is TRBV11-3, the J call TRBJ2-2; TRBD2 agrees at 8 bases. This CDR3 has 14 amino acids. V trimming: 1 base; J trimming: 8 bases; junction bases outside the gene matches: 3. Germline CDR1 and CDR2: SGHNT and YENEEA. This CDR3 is CASSLGTGGGELFF. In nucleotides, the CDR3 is TGTGCCAGCAGCTTAGGAACGGGAGGGGGGGAGCTGTTTTTT.

In DNA, the CDR3 is TGTGCCAGCTGGGACAGTTACTCCTACGAGCAGTACTTC. Protein sequence: CASWDSYSYEQYF. The chain links TRBV2 to TRBJ2-7, with 7 bases matching TRBD1. CDR1 SNHLY and CDR2 FYNNEI come from the germline V gene. CDR3 length equals 13 residues. With 8 bases clipped from V and 0 bases from J, the junction kept 4 bases outside the gene matches.

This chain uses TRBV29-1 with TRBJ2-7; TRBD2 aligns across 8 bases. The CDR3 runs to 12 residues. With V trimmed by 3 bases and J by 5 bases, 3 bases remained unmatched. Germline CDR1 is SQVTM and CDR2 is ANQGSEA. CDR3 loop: CSVDGRGDEQYF. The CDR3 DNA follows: TGCAGCGTTGACGGGAGGGGCGACGAGCAGTACTTC.

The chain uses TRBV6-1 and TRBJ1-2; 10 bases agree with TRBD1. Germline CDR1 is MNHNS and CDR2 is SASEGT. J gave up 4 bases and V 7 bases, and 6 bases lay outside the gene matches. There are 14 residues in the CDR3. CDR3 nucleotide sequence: TGTGCCAGCAACTTCGGGACAGGGGCCTATGGCTACACCTTC. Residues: CASNFGTGAYGYTF.

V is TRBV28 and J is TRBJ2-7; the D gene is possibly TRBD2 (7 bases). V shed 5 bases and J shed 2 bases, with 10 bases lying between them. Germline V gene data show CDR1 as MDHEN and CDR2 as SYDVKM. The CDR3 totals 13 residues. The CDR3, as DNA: TGTGCCAGCAGTGGGGGGGGCCCCTACGAGCAGTACTTC. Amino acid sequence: CASSGGGPYEQYF.

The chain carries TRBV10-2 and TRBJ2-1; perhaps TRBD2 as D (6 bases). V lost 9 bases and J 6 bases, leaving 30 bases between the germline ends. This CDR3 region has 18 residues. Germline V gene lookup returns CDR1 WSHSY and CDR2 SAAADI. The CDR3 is CASVSFGLLSRPGNEQFF. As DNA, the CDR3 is TGCGCCAGTGTTTCGTTTGGACTATTATCTCGGCCGGGCAATGAGCAGTTCTTC.

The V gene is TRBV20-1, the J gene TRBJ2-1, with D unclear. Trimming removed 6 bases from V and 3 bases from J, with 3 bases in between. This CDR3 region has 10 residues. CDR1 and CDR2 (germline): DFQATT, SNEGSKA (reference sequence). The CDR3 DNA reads TGCAGTGCAAACTACAATGAGCAGTTCTTC. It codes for CSANYNEQFF.

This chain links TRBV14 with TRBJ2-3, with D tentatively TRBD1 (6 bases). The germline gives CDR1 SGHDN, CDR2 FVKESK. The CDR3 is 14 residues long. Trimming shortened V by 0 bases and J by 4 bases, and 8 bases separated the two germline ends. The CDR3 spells CASSQDRGADTQYF. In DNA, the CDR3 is TGTGCCAGCAGCCAAGACAGGGGTGCAGATACGCAGTATTTT.

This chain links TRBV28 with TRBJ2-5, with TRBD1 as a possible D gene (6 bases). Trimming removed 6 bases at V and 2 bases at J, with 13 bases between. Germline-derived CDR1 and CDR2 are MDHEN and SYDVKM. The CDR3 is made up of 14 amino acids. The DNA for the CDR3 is TGTGCCAGCAGAAACGACAGGTTACAAGAGACCCAGTACTTC. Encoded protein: CASRNDRLQETQYF.

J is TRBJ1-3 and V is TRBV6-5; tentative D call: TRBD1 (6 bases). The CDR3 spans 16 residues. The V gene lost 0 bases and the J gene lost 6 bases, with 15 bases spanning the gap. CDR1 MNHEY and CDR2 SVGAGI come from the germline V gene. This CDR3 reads CASSYSRGGRQNTIYF. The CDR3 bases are TGTGCCAGCAGTTACTCACGGGGGGGGCGGCAAAACACCATATATTTT.

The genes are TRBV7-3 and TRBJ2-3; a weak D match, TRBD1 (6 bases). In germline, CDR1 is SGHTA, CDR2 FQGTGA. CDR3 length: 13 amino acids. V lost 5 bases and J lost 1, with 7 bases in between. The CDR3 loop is CASSPGGTDTQYF. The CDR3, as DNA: TGTGCCAGCAGCCCAGGGGGCACAGATACGCAGTATTTT.

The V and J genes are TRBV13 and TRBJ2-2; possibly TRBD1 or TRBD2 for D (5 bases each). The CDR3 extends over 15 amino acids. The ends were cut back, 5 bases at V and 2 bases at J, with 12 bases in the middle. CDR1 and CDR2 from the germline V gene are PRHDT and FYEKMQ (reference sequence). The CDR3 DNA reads TGTGCCAGCAGCGGGGGACCTAGAAACACCGGGGAGCTGTTTTTT. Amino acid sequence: CASSGGPRNTGELFF.

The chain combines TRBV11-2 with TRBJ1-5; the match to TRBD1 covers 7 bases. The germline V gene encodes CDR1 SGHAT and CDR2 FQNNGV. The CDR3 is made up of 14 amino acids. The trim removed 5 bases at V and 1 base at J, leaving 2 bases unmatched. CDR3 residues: CASSMGQSNQPQHF. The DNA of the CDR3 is TGTGCCAGCAGCATGGGACAGAGCAATCAGCCCCAGCATTTT.

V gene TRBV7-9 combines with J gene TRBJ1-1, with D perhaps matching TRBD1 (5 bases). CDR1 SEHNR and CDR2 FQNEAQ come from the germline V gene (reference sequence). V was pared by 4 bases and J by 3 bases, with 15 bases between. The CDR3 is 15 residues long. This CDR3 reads CASSSPNRGDTEAFF. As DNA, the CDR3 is TGTGCCAGCAGCTCCCCAAACCGAGGGGACACTGAAGCTTTCTTT.

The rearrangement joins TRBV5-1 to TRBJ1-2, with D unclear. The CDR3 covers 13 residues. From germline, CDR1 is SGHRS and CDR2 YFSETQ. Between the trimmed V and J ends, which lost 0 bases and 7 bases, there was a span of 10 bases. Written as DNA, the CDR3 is TGCGCCAGCAGCTTGGTTGGGCGCGGTGGCTACACCTTC. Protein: CASSLVGRGGYTF.

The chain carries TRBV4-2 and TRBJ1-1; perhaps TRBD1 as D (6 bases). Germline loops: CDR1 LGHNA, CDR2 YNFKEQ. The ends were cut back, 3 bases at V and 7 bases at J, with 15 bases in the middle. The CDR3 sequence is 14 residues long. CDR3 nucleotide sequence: TGTGCCAGCAGCCAGACGAGCGGACAGCTTGAAGCTTTCTTT. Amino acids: CASSQTSGQLEAFF.

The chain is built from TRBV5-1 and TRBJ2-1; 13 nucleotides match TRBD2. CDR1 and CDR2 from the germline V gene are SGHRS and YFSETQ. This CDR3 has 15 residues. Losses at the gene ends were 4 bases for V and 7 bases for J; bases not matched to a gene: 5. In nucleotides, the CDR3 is TGCGCCAGCAGCGCACTAGCGGGAGGGCCGAATGAGCAGTTCTTC. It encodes CASSALAGGPNEQFF.

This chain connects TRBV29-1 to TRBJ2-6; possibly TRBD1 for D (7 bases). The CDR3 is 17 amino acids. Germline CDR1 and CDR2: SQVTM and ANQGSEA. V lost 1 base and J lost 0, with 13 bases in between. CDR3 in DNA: TGCAGCGTTGAAGTCCCAGGGGGGCCCTCTGGGGCCAACGTCCTGACTTTC. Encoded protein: CSVEVPGGPSGANVLTF.

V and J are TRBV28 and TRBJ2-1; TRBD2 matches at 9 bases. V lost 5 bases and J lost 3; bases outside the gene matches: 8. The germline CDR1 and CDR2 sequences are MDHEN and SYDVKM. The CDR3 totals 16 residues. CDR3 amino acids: CASSPPGLAIYNEQFF. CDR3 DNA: TGTGCCAGCAGTCCCCCGGGACTAGCAATCTACAATGAGCAGTTCTTC.

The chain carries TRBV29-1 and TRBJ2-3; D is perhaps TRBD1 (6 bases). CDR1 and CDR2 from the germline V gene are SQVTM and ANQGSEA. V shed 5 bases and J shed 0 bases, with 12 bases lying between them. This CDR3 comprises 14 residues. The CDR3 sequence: CSVTIGGSTDTQYF. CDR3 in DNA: TGCAGCGTTACAATAGGGGGAAGCACAGATACGCAGTATTTT.

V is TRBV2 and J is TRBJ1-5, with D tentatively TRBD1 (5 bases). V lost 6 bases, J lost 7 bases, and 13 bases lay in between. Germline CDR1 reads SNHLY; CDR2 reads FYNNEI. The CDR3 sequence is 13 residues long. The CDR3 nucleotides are TGTGCCAGCAGGGGCAGGCAGGGACAGCCCCAGCATTTT. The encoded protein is CASRGRQGQPQHF. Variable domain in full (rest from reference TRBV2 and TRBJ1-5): EPEVTQTPSHQVTQMGQEVILRCVPISNHLYFYWYRQILGQKVEFLVSFYNNEISEKSEIFDDQFSVERPDGSNFTLKIRSTKLEDSAMYFCASRGRQGQPQHFGDGTRLSIL.

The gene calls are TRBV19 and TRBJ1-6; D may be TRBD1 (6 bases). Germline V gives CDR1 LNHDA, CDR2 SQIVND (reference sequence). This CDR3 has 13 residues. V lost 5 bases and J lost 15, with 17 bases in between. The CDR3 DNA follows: TGTGCCAGTAGTCCAAGGACAGTCCAGCTCCTCCACTTT. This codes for CASSPRTVQLLHF.

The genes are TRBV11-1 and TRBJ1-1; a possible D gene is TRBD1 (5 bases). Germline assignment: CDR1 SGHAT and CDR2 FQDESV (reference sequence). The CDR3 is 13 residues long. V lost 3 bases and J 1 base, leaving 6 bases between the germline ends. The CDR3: CASSFGANTEAFF. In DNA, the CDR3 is TGTGCCAGCAGCTTCGGGGCGAACACTGAAGCTTTCTTT.

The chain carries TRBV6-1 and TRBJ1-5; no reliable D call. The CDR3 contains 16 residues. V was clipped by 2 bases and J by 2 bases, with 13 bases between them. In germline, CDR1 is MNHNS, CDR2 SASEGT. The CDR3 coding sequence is TGTGCCAGCAGTGAATTCTCCGATGGAGGCAATCAGCCCCAGCATTTT. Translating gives CASSEFSDGGNQPQHF.

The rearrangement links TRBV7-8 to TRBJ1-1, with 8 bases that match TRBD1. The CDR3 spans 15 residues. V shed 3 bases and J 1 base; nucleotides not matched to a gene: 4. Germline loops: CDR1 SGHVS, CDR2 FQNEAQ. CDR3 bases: TGTGCCAGCAGCTTTCAGGGGGCCGCGAACACTGAAGCTTTCTTT. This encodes CASSFQGAANTEAFF.

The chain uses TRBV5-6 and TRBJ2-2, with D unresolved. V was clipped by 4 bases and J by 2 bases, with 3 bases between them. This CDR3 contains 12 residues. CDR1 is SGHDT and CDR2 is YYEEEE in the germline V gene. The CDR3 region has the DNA TGTGCCAGCAGCCTAAACACCGGGGAGCTGTTTTTT. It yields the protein CASSLNTGELFF.

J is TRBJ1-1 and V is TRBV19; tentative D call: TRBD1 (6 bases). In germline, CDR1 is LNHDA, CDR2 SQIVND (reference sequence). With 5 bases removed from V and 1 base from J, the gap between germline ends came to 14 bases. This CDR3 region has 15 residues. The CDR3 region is CASSPRTDPNTEAFF. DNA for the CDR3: TGTGCCAGTAGTCCCCGGACAGATCCGAACACTGAAGCTTTCTTT.

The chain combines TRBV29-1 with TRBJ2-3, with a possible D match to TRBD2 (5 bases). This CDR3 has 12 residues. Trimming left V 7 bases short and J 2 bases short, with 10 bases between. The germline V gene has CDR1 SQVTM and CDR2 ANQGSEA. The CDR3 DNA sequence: TGCAGCGCAGCGGAGAACACAGATACGCAGTATTTT. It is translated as CSAAENTDTQYF.